These T cell receptor beta chains were read from a single sample in a study of cytomegalovirus exposure and HLA in healthy donors. Measured with immunoSEQ multiplex PCR; TCRdb has only the in-frame clones, and not every one. The sample shows about 180,000 clones, 85% of them seen only once. Sequencing was carried out using PBMCs. The receptor source for this set is a boy aged 2 to 10 in good health and CMV-seronegative. CDR3s include the opening cysteine and the closing phenylalanine or tryptophan. D genes are given only for firm matches. Expanded clones are given a class, and other clones once, few, many or no size at all.

v_gene	d_gene	j_gene	abundance	CDR3aa	CDR3nt
TRBV28	.	TRBJ1-1	.	CASRTEGSRDTEAFF	TGTGCCAGCCGTACGGAGGGTAGTAGGGACACTGAAGCTTTCTTT
TRBV7-9	TRBD1	TRBJ1-2	once	CASSWRDREEGYTF	TGTGCCAGCAGCTGGCGAGACAGGGAGGAAGGCTACACCTTC
TRBV5-1	TRBD2	TRBJ2-4	.	CASSSASGDAKNIQYF	TGCGCCAGCAGCTCCGCTAGCGGGGACGCCAAAAACATTCAGTACTTC
TRBV15	TRBD1	TRBJ2-5	few	CATSRDRWTGKETQYF	TGTGCCACCAGCAGAGATAGATGGACAGGGAAAGAGACCCAGTACTTC
TRBV5-6	.	TRBJ1-1	.	CASSLYRSGSLNTEAFF	TGTGCCAGCAGCTTGTATAGGTCAGGGTCACTGAACACTGAAGCTTTCTTT
TRBV27	TRBD1	TRBJ2-5	.	CASTPRTGAFGTQYF	TGTGCCAGCACTCCAAGGACAGGGGCATTCGGGACCCAGTACTTC
TRBV28	.	TRBJ1-2	few	CALMGGRGGYTF	TGTGCCCTAATGGGGGGAAGGGGTGGCTACACCTTC
TRBV6-1	.	TRBJ2-7	.	CASRSAGLLLDEQYF	TGTGCCAGCAGGAGTGCGGGACTGCTCTTGGACGAGCAGTACTTC
TRBV5-1	TRBD1	TRBJ2-3	.	CASRKGKGQNLGDTQYF	TGCGCCAGCAGAAAGGGCAAGGGACAGAATCTCGGGGATACGCAGTATTTT
TRBV30	.	TRBJ1-2	.	CAWMAGYGYTF	TGTGCCTGGATGGCAGGGTATGGCTACACCTTC
TRBV6-5	TRBD2	TRBJ2-7	.	CASSYLTSGRSLEQYF	TGTGCCAGCAGTTACCTGACTAGCGGGAGATCTCTCGAGCAGTACTTC